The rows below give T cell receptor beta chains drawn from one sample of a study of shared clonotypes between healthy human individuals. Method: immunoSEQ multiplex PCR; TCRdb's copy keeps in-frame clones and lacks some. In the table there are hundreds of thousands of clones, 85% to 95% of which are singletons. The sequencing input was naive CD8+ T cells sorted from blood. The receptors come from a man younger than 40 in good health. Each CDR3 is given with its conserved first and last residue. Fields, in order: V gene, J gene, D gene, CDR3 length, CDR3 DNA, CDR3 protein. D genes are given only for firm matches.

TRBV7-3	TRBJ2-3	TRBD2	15	TGTGCCAGCAGCTTGACTAGCGGGTACACAGATACGCAGTATTTT	CASSLTSGYTDTQYF
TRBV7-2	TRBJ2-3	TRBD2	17	TGTGCCAGCAGCCCACCTCTTAGCGGGCGACTCACAGATACGCAGTATTTT	CASSPPLSGRLTDTQYF
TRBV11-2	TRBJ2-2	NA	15	TGTGCCAGCAGCCCATCAACGTGGGTGGCCGGGGAGCTGTTTTTT	CASSPSTWVAGELFF
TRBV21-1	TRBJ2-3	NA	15	TGTGCCAGCAGCAAAGCTCGGGAGGGCCCTTATACGCAGTATTTT	CASSKAREGPYTQYF
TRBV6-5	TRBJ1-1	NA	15	TGTGCCAGCAGTTACGAGGCCAGGGGCTACACTGAAGCTTTCTTT	CASSYEARGYTEAFF
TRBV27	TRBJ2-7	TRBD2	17	TGTGCCAGCACCTCACCAGTTGCTAGCGGGCCTCCCTACGAGCAGTACTTC	CASTSPVASGPPYEQYF
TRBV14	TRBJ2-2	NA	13	TGTGCCAGCAGCCAAGCCTTTTGGGAGGAGCTGTTTTTT	CASSQAFWEELFF
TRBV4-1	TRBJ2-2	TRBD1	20	TGCGCCAGCAGCCAAGATGTACAGGGGGCGACCAATTTTGGATCCGGGGAGCTGTTTTTT	CASSQDVQGATNFGSGELFF
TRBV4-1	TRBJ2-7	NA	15	TGCGCCAGCAGCCAAGATTCATCCGGGTCCTACGAGCAGTACTTC	CASSQDSSGSYEQYF
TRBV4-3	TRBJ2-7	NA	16	TGCGCCAGCAGCCAAGCACCGGGGGAAGGAGCCTACGAGCAGTACTTC	CASSQAPGEGAYEQYF